This T cell receptor beta chain was observed in a study of cytomegalovirus exposure and HLA in healthy donors. V was clipped by 5 bases and J by 11 bases; unmatched bases: 23. The CDR3 sequence is 17 residues long. Germline CDR1 reads SEHNR; CDR2 reads FQNEAQ (reference sequence). Both 60 Vbeta primers and 13 Jbeta primers went into the PCR. The assay was immunoSEQ multiplex PCR, and TCRdb's table has in-frame clones only and misses some. Found here are around 130,000 clones, over 70% of them singletons; the top ten hold less than 2.5%. The source is a middle-aged woman in good health and CMV-seropositive. Sequencing was carried out using PBMCs. The chain employs TRBV7-9 and TRBJ1-2; 7 bases line up with TRBD1. In DNA, the CDR3 is TGTGCCAGCAGCGGGTCCCGGGACAGTGTTTCAGTTGTTCATTACACCTTC. Translated: CASSGSRDSVSVVHYTF.